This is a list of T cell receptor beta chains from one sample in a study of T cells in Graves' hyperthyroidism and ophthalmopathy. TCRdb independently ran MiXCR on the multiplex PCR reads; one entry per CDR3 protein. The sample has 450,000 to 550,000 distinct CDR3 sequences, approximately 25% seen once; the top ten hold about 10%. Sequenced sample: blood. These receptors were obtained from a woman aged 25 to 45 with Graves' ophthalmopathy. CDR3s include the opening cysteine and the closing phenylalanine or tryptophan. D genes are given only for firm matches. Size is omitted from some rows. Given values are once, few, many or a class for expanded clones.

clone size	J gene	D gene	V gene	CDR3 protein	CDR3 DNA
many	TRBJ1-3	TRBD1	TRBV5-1	CASSGTGSGNTIYF	TGCGCCAGCAGCGGGACAGGGTCCGGAAACACCATATATTTT
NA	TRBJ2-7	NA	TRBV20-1	CSARGTGQRLGGQYF	TGCAGTGCTAGAGGGACCGGACAGCGGTTGGGGGGGCAGTACTTC
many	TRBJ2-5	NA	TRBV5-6	CASSLGPSRQETQYF	TGTGCCAGCAGCCTCGGACCGTCCCGACAAGAGACCCAGTACTTC
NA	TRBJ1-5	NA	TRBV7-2	CASSHRPIDQPQHF	TGTGCCAGCAGCCACCGACCGATCGATCAGCCCCAGCATTTT
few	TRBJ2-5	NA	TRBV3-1	CASSSGGPDAQYF	TGTGCCAGCTCTTCCGGGGGCCCTGATGCCCAGTACTTC
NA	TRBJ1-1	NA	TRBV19	CASSMTGSGEAFF	TGTGCCAGTAGTATGACAGGCTCGGGTGAAGCTTTCTTT
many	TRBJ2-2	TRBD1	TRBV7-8	CASSFRGQGVTGELFF	TGTGCCAGCAGCTTTAGGGGACAGGGGGTCACCGGGGAGCTGTTTTTT
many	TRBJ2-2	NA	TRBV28	CASSNGAGELFF	TGTGCCAGCAGCAACGGGGCCGGGGAGCTGTTTTTT
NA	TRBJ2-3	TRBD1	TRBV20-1	CSASTGGDSYYTDTQYF	TGCAGTGCTAGCACAGGGGGCGACTCCTATTACACAGATACGCAGTATTTT
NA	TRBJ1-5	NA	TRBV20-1	CSATPIGARQPQHF	TGCAGTGCTACACCCATCGGGGCACGGCAGCCCCAGCATTTT
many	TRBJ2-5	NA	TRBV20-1	CSARQHLQETQYF	TGCAGTGCGAGACAACATTTACAAGAGACCCAGTACTTC
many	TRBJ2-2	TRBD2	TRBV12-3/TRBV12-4	CASSRGGTGELFF	TGTGCCAGCAGTCGCGGGGGGACCGGGGAGCTGTTTTTT
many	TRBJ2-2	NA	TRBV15	CATSRFPPLAANTGELFF	TGTGCCACCAGCAGATTCCCCCCACTAGCTGCGAACACCGGGGAGCTGTTTTTT
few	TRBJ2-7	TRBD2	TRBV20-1	CSAKSGSDYEQYF	TGCAGTGCTAAAAGCGGGAGTGACTACGAGCAGTACTTC
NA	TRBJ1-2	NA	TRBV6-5	CASSYQTGYGYTF	TGTGCCAGCAGTTACCAGACAGGCTATGGCTACACCTTC
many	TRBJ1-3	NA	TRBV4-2	CASSQDVSVGGFGNTIYF	TGTGCCAGCAGCCAAGATGTTAGTGTCGGGGGGTTCGGAAACACCATATATTTT
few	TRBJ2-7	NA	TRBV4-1	CAGSQPTGRSPYEQYF	TGCGCCGGCAGCCAACCTACAGGGAGGTCCCCCTACGAGCAGTACTTC
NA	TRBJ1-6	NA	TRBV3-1	CASSQGYRTGSPLHF	TGTGCCAGCAGCCAAGGGTACAGGACTGGGTCACCCCTCCACTTT
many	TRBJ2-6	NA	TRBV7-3	CASAPHRQSSGANVLTF	TGTGCCAGCGCCCCTCACAGACAAAGCTCTGGGGCCAACGTCCTGACTTTC
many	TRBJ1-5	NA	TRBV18	CASSPTEDSERHF	TGTGCCAGCTCACCAACCGAGGACAGCGAACGGCATTTT
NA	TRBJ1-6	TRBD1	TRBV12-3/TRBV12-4	CASSPSPGQNSPLHF	TGTGCCAGCTCACCATCCCCGGGACAGAATTCACCCCTCCACTTT
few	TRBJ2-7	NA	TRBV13	CASSHGTSNEQYF	TGTGCCAGCAGCCATGGGACTTCCAACGAGCAGTACTTC
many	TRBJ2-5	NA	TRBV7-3	CASSPRGGPWETQYF	TGTGCCAGCAGCCCTAGGGGGGGCCCTTGGGAGACCCAGTACTTC
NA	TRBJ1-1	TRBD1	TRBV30	CAWRDLTGAGQAFF	TGTGCCTGGAGGGATCTAACAGGGGCGGGGCAAGCTTTCTTT
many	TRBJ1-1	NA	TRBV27	CASSLSPANTEAFF	TGTGCCAGCAGTTTAAGTCCGGCTAACACTGAAGCTTTCTTT
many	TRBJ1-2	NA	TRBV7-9	CASSLGAVNGYTF	TGTGCCAGCAGCTTAGGTGCGGTTAATGGCTACACCTTC
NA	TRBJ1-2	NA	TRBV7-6	CASSSRQVTNYGYTF	TGTGCCAGCAGCTCCCGACAGGTCACTAACTATGGTTACACCTTC
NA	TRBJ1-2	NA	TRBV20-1	CSASYRAAIGYTF	TGCAGTGCTAGTTACCGGGCTGCCATAGGCTACACCTTC
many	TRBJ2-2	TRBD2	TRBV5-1	CASSSELAMNTGELFF	TGCGCCAGCAGCTCCGAACTAGCGATGAACACCGGGGAGCTGTTTTTT
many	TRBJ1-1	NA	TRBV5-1	CASSLEGENTEAFF	TGCGCCAGCAGCTTAGAAGGGGAGAACACTGAAGCTTTCTTT
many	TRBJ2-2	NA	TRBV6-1	CASSPQGRTGELFF	TGTGCCAGCAGCCCCCAGGGACGGACCGGGGAGCTGTTTTTT
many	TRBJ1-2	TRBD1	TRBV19	CASSIVPGQGIYGYTF	TGTGCCAGTAGTATCGTTCCGGGACAGGGGATCTATGGCTACACCTTC
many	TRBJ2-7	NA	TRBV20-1	CSARPGLASYEQYF	TGCAGTGCTCGTCCCGGACTGGCATCCTACGAGCAGTACTTC
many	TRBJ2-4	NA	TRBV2	CASSGDSLAKNIQYF	TGTGCCAGCAGTGGAGACAGCTTAGCCAAAAACATTCAGTACTTC
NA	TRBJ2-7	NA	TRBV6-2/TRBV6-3	CASTPRAATYEQYF	TGTGCCAGCACTCCCAGGGCTGCGACCTACGAGCAGTACTTC
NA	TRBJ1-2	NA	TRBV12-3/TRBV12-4	CASSLNEPDGYTF	TGTGCCAGCAGTTTAAACGAACCTGATGGCTACACCTTC
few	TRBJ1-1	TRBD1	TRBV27	CASSSITRQGPNTEAFF	TGTGCCAGCAGTTCGATTACGCGACAGGGGCCCAACACTGAAGCTTTCTTT
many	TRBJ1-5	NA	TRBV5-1	CASSLALGKPQHF	TGCGCCAGCAGCTTGGCCCTCGGCAAGCCCCAGCATTTT
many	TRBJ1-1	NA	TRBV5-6	CASSGGALLEAFF	TGTGCCAGCAGCGGCGGGGCCCTCCTTGAAGCTTTCTTT
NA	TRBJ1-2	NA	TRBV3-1	CASSRHNYGYTF	TGTGCCAGCAGCCGACATAACTATGGCTACACCTTC
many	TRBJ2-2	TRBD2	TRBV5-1	CASRELAGGTGELFF	TGCGCCAGCAGGGAGCTAGCGGGGGGCACCGGGGAGCTGTTTTTT